The TCR beta chain described here comes from a study of blood T cell repertoires in COVID-19. Libraries were prepared by immunoSEQ multiplex PCR; TCRdb keeps only in-frame clonotypes and omits some of them. Among approximately 300,000 clones listed, 86% were seen once. Germline V gene lookup returns CDR1 SGHTA and CDR2 FQGNSA. Germline trimming cut 5 bases from V and 5 bases from J; bases unmatched to any gene: 8. CDR3 length equals 16 residues. Residents of 24 US areas, aged about 18 to 95 years, made up the participants. The chain employs TRBV7-2 and TRBJ2-4; TRBD2 agrees at 11 bases. Sequencing was performed on PBMCs or T cells enriched from blood (not recorded which). The TCR comes from a woman between 18 and 30 years old who had recovered from COVID-19. In DNA, the CDR3 is TGTGCCAGCAGCATTAGCGGGGGGGCCTACCAAAACATTCAGTACTTC. Translating it yields CASSISGGAYQNIQYF.